One sample yielded the 19 T cell receptor beta chains listed below, sequenced in a study of long-term antiretroviral therapy in people with HIV (dated by TCRdb to the early 2020s). Sequencing of the TRB variable region was done with the immunoSEQ hsTCRB v3.0 assay at survey level resolution. The table was pulled from immuneACCESS by TCRdb, which kept in-frame rearrangements only. Such tables lose some clones; where checked, under half of the loss comes from unresolved V genes, and the rest has no known cause. Recorded for this sample are approximately 20,000 clones; around three quarters of them occurred a single time. Clones ranked in the top ten supply 6.5% to 7.5% of the sample. Sequenced here: unsorted PBMCs, sampled 2.2 years after starting antiretroviral therapy. The receptor source for this set is a man aged 45-65 years with HIV.

V is TRBV7-9 and J is TRBJ1-1, with 7 bases lining up with TRBD1. V gave up 5 bases and J gave up 2 bases; unmatched junction bases: 8. CDR3 length: 15 residues. Germline V gene data show CDR1 as SEHNR and CDR2 as FQNEAQ (reference sequence). CDR3 in amino acids: CASSPDRVANTEAFF. In nucleotides, the CDR3 is TGTGCCAGCAGCCCTGACAGGGTGGCTAACACTGAAGCTTTCTTT.

The chain employs TRBV19 and TRBJ2-7, with D hard to call. Trimming stripped 6 bases from V and 0 bases from J, with 21 bases between. Looked up from germline, CDR1 is LNHDA and CDR2 is SQIVND (reference sequence). The CDR3 is 17 amino acids. CDR3 sequence: CASSPGARGPSSYEQYF. CDR3 in DNA: TGTGCCAGTAGCCCAGGCGCCAGAGGACCCAGCTCCTACGAGCAGTACTTC.

V is TRBV2 and J is TRBJ2-1, with 7 positions matching TRBD2. With V trimmed by 3 bases and J by 5 bases, 4 bases remained unmatched. This CDR3 region has 14 residues. Germline CDR1 reads SNHLY; CDR2 reads FYNNEI. DNA for the CDR3: TGTGCCAGCAGTGAGGGGGGGAGGAACAATGAGCAGTTCTTC. It codes for CASSEGGRNNEQFF.

This sequence joins TRBV4-3 and TRBJ1-1; 7 positions match TRBD1. This CDR3 region has 15 residues. From germline, CDR1 is LGHNA and CDR2 YSLEER. Unmatched junction bases numbered 10, after V lost 4 bases and J lost 5 bases. The CDR3 here is CASSLGSRGGTEAFF. CDR3 sequence (DNA): TGCGCCAGCAGCCTAGGCAGCAGGGGGGGGACTGAAGCTTTCTTT.

The chain has TRBV11-2 and TRBJ2-1; D unclear. V lost 5 bases and J 15 bases, leaving 14 bases between the germline ends. The CDR3 has 11 amino acids. Germline values: CDR1 SGHAT, CDR2 FQNNGV. The CDR3 sequence is CASSGRSEMFF. CDR3 in DNA: TGTGCCAGCAGCGGTCGGAGTGAGATGTTCTTC.

The chain joins TRBV2 to TRBJ1-6, with D maybe TRBD1 (6 bases). Trimming removed 5 bases from V and 2 bases from J, with 13 bases in between. The CDR3 is 16 amino acids. Germline lookup yields CDR1 SNHLY and CDR2 FYNNEI. For the CDR3, the DNA is TGTGCCAGCAGTCAGGAGGGGGTAACCTATAATTCACCCCTCCACTTT. Translated, it gives CASSQEGVTYNSPLHF. Full variable domain (remainder filled in from reference TRBV2 and TRBJ1-6): EPEVTQTPSHQVTQMGQEVILRCVPISNHLYFYWYRQILGQKVEFLVSFYNNEISEKSEIFDDQFSVERPDGSNFTLKIRSTKLEDSAMYFCASSQEGVTYNSPLHFGNGTRLTVT.

The rearrangement joins TRBV7-2 to TRBJ1-5, with 8 positions matching TRBD1. The CDR3 extends over 16 amino acids. V was pared by 1 base and J by 3 bases, with 5 bases of the junction left unmatched. The germline gives CDR1 SGHTA, CDR2 FQGNSA. CDR3 loop: CASSLDRTGINQPQHF. The CDR3 DNA reads TGTGCCAGCAGCTTAGACAGGACAGGGATCAATCAGCCCCAGCATTTT.

This clone has a single count. This chain links TRBV5-4 with TRBJ2-2, with no clear D. CDR1 SGHNT and CDR2 YYREEE come from the germline V gene (reference sequence). V gave up 4 bases and J gave up 0 bases, with 7 bases separating them. The CDR3 loop spans 14 amino acids. CDR3 nucleotides: TGTGCCAGCAGCCAAGCTACGAACACCGGGGAGCTGTTTTTT. Translated: CASSQATNTGELFF.

The sample holds one count of this clone. This chain's CDR3 is CAWTPLVRTSGHNEQFF. The CDR3, as DNA: TGTGCCTGGACCCCACTGGTTCGGACTAGCGGTCACAATGAGCAGTTCTTC. This chain joins TRBV30 and TRBJ2-1; 10 nucleotides agree with TRBD2. Germline V gives CDR1 GTSNPN, CDR2 SVGIG (reference sequence). The CDR3 totals 17 residues. V gave up 4 bases and J gave up 5 bases; unmatched junction bases: 14.

The chain has TRBV5-1 and TRBJ2-7; 7 bases map to TRBD1. V shed 2 bases and J 6 bases; nucleotides not matched to a gene: 11. The CDR3 consists of 15 residues. Germline V CDR1 and CDR2: SGHRS, YFSETQ. CDR3 in DNA: TGCGCCAGCAGCTTAACACGACAGGGTCTGACCGAGCAGTACTTC. Translation gives CASSLTRQGLTEQYF.

V and J are TRBV30 and TRBJ2-1; 9 bases line up with TRBD2. V lost 0 bases, J lost 7 bases, and 4 bases stayed unmatched. The CDR3 length is 14 residues. The germline V gene has CDR1 GTSNPN and CDR2 SVGIG (reference sequence). As DNA, the CDR3 is TGTGCCTGGAGTGTAAGTCTAGCGGGAAATGAGCAGTTCTTC. This translates into CAWSVSLAGNEQFF.

With respect to this clone: This same CDR3 is encoded by further DNA sequences in the sample. This chain connects TRBV4-3 to TRBJ2-2, with D maybe TRBD2 (5 bases). CDR1 is LGHNA, CDR2 YSLEER, per germline. Trimming shortened V by 1 base and J by 3 bases, and 9 bases separated the two germline ends. This CDR3 comprises 15 residues. CDR3 sequence reads: CASSQVGVDTGELFF. The CDR3 nucleotides are TGCGCCAGCAGCCAAGTCGGGGTCGACACCGGGGAGCTGTTTTTT.

This chain joins TRBV11-2 and TRBJ1-1; tentative D call: TRBD1 (5 bases). The germline CDR1 and CDR2 sequences are SGHAT and FQNNGV. V was shortened by 5 bases and J by 1 base, with 14 bases between the two germline ends. This CDR3 spans 15 amino acids. Here the CDR3 DNA reads TGTGCCAGCAGCGTCCGGGGGAAGAGGAACACTGAAGCTTTCTTT. It is translated as CASSVRGKRNTEAFF.

This clone was observed once. The chain carries TRBV5-1 and TRBJ1-1; D gene unclear. V lost 0 bases and J 0 bases, leaving 12 bases between the germline ends. Germline-derived CDR1 and CDR2 are SGHRS and YFSETQ. The CDR3 sequence is 16 residues long. The CDR3 sequence is CASSLAGGLMNTEAFF. CDR3 nucleotide sequence: TGCGCCAGCAGCTTGGCGGGCGGACTAATGAACACTGAAGCTTTCTTT.

The rearrangement links TRBV11-2 to TRBJ2-1; D may be TRBD1 or TRBD2 (7 bases each). V was pared by 3 bases and J by 10 bases, with 28 bases between. The CDR3 sequence is 18 residues long. Germline loops: CDR1 SGHAT, CDR2 FQNNGV. The CDR3 loop reads CASSLYSGGGPLSSEQFF. The CDR3 DNA reads as TGTGCCAGCAGCTTGTACTCAGGGGGAGGGCCTTTGTCATCCGAGCAGTTCTTC.

V and J are TRBV12-5 and TRBJ2-6, with 12 nucleotides matching TRBD1. V gave up 6 bases and J gave up 2 bases; unmatched junction bases: 5. The CDR3 spans 17 residues. CDR1 is LGHNT, CDR2 FRNRAP, per germline. The CDR3 nucleotides read TGTGCTAGTGGGTTCCGGGACAGGGGGCCTGGGGCCAACGTCCTGACTTTC. Its translation is CASGFRDRGPGANVLTF.

This chain joins TRBV18 and TRBJ1-1; D is uncertain. Germline CDR1 and CDR2: KGHSH and LQKENI. Trimming stripped 1 base from V and 4 bases from J, with 7 bases between. The CDR3 runs to 13 residues. CDR3 in DNA: TGTGCCAGCTCACCACTAGAAGGCACTGAAGCTTTCTTT. It yields the protein CASSPLEGTEAFF.

The CDR3 reads CASNPWAGRTDTQYF. The CDR3 region has the DNA TGTGCCAGCAACCCCTGGGCGGGGCGCACAGATACGCAGTATTTT. This chain links TRBV5-6 with TRBJ2-3; D perhaps matches TRBD2 (6 bases). This CDR3 is 15 amino acids long. V gave up 6 bases and J gave up 1 base, with 15 bases separating them. From germline, CDR1 is SGHDT and CDR2 YYEEEE.

The chain uses TRBV27 and TRBJ2-2; possible D gene TRBD1, 5 bases. Trimming removed 8 bases at V and 1 base at J, with 17 bases between. Germline loops: CDR1 MNHEY, CDR2 SMNVEV (reference sequence). The CDR3 is made up of 16 amino acids. The CDR3 loop is CASHRRGRLNTGELFF. The CDR3 coding sequence is TGTGCCAGCCATAGAAGGGGTCGACTGAACACCGGGGAGCTGTTTTTT.